This T cell receptor beta chain appears in the sequencing data of a study of identical twins. Notes on the study in general: Partial confounding of zero-insertion analyses by invariant MAIT and iNKT cells was possible.

TCRdb fed the 5' RACE reads into MiXCR, producing one record per CDR3 protein. The data show a few hundred thousand distinct CDR3 sequences, less than 20% seen once. Every sampled donor was Caucasian and healthy. CDR3 length: 15 amino acids. V trimming: 5 bases; J trimming: 12 bases; junction bases outside the gene matches: 15. The germline CDR1 and CDR2 sequences are MNHEY and SMNVEV (reference sequence). This clonotype was observed at least ten times. The antigen remains undetermined. V gene TRBV27 combines with J gene TRBJ1-4, with TRBD1 matching over 7 bases. The receptor was isolated from a man aged 45 to 65 in good health. Sequenced sample: naive T cells sorted from blood. CDR3 sequence: CASSESGTAQRQLFF. DNA of the CDR3: TGTGCCAGCAGTGAATCCGGGACAGCCCAAAGGCAACTGTTTTTT.